This T cell receptor (beta chain) was observed in a study of T cell repertoires in cytomegalovirus infection. This clonotype was counted a few times. Its matching antigen is unknown. Between the trimmed V and J ends, which lost 1 base and 7 bases, there was a span of 8 bases. This CDR3 contains 12 residues. Germline V gene data show CDR1 as SGHKS and CDR2 as YYEKEE (reference sequence). MiXCR, run by TCRdb on the reads, gives a single entry per CDR3 protein. Here the sample spans under 850,000 distinct CDR3 sequences, around a third being singletons. The sequence derives from a human donor in good health (CMV status not recorded). Some clones in this sample may be carry-over from other donors' samples. The rearrangement links TRBV5-5 to TRBJ1-2; D call uncertain. The material sequenced was cultured PBMCs, taken from culture after CMV antigen stimulation. CDR3 DNA sequence: TGTGCCAGCAGCTTGTTGAGGGCTGGCTACACCTTC. Protein product: CASSLLRAGYTF.